The 10 T cell receptor beta chains in this list originate from one sample, sequenced in a study of cytomegalovirus exposure and HLA in healthy donors. This table comes from immunoSEQ multiplex PCR, and its TCRdb copy is limited to in-frame clones, with some not included. Here the sample spans 200,000 to 300,000 clones, 90% being singletons. Specimen: PBMCs. The receptors stem from a woman in her thirties in good health and CMV-seronegative.

This chain connects TRBV14 to TRBJ2-7; TRBD2 matches 9 bases. The CDR3 sequence is 15 residues long. Germline V gives CDR1 SGHDN, CDR2 FVKESK. J lost 2 bases, V lost 4 bases, and 6 bases had no gene match. For the CDR3, the DNA is TGTGCCAGCAGCCCACGACTAGCGGAAGCCTACGAGCAGTACTTC. As protein: CASSPRLAEAYEQYF.

The chain couples TRBV4-2 to TRBJ2-1; D may be TRBD1 or TRBD2 (5 bases each). The CDR3 consists of 16 residues. The V gene's germline CDR1 is LGHNA and CDR2 YNFKEQ. V lost 4 bases, J lost 4 bases, and 17 bases lay in between. The CDR3 here is CASSRAGTQNYNEQFF. The CDR3 DNA reads TGTGCCAGCAGCCGCGCCGGGACCCAGAATTACAATGAGCAGTTCTTC.

This rearrangement joins TRBV5-6 to TRBJ2-7; D ambiguous. This CDR3 is 14 amino acids long. V was trimmed by 1 base and J by 0 bases, leaving 8 bases between them. The germline V gene has CDR1 SGHDT and CDR2 YYEEEE. CDR3 DNA sequence: TGTGCCAGCAGCTTGACAGCGAGCTCCTACGAGCAGTACTTC. Translated: CASSLTASSYEQYF.

The sample holds one count of this clone. The J gene is TRBJ2-3, the V gene TRBV10-3; TRBD2 matches 10 bases. This CDR3 spans 16 amino acids. CDR1 ENHRY and CDR2 SYGVKD come from the germline V gene. Trimming took 2 bases from V and 2 from J; bases not matched to a gene: 4. As DNA, the CDR3 is TGTGCCATCAGTGAGCCGGGACTAGCGACCACAGATACGCAGTATTTT. It yields the protein CAISEPGLATTDTQYF.

CDR3 in amino acids: CASSPTGPYEQYF. CDR3 nucleotides: TGTGCCAGCAGTCCGACAGGCCCCTACGAGCAGTACTTC. J is TRBJ2-7 and V is TRBV5-6; TRBD1 is a possible D gene (6 bases). V lost 5 bases and J 2 bases, leaving 11 bases between the germline ends. The CDR3 totals 13 residues. Germline V gene lookup returns CDR1 SGHDT and CDR2 YYEEEE.

This chain connects TRBV5-1 to TRBJ2-5; D not certain. From germline, CDR1 is SGHRS and CDR2 YFSETQ. Deletions cut 3 bases from V and 2 bases from J, with 14 bases between. The CDR3 is made up of 15 amino acids. The CDR3 nucleotides are TGCGCCAGCAGCTCCTTCCCTGGGCTACAAGAGACCCAGTACTTC. It translates to CASSSFPGLQETQYF.

The rearrangement uses TRBV27 and TRBJ2-7, with 16 bases lining up with TRBD2. CDR1 is MNHEY and CDR2 is SMNVEV in the germline V gene (reference sequence). CDR3 length: 18 residues. V lost 1 base to trimming and J lost 0 bases; unmatched junction nucleotides: 3. The CDR3, as DNA: TGTGCCAGCAGTTTATGGGGACTAGCGGGAGGGAACTCCTACGAGCAGTACTTC. It specifies CASSLWGLAGGNSYEQYF.

CDR3 sequence reads: CASFTGANVLTF. DNA for the CDR3: TGTGCCAGCTTTACCGGGGCCAACGTCCTGACTTTC. The chain has TRBV7-9 and TRBJ2-6; D not resolved. Trimming removed 8 bases from V and 4 bases from J, with 6 bases in between. Germline assignment: CDR1 SEHNR and CDR2 FQNEAQ (reference sequence). The CDR3 consists of 12 residues. Using reference TRBV7-9 and TRBJ2-6 for the parts outside the CDR3, the full variable domain is DTGVSQNPRHKITKRGQNVTFRCDPISEHNRLYWYRQTLGQGPEFLTYFQNEAQLEKSRLLSDRFSAERPKGSFSTLEIQRTEQGDSAMYLCASFTGANVLTFGAGSRLTVL.

The CDR3 is CASSLLPGTTNEKLFF. The CDR3 coding sequence is TGCGCCAGCAGCTTGCTGCCAGGGACAACTAATGAAAAACTGTTTTTT. The chain employs TRBV5-1 and TRBJ1-4, with D possibly being TRBD1 (5 bases). The CDR3 length is 16 residues. Trimming shortened V by 1 base and J by 0 bases, and 10 bases separated the two germline ends. Looked up from germline, CDR1 is SGHRS and CDR2 is YFSETQ.

The chain recombines TRBV4-3 with TRBJ2-2, with 8 bases that match TRBD1. CDR3 length equals 16 residues. V trimming: 0 bases; J trimming: 6 bases; junction bases outside the gene matches: 6. Germline loops: CDR1 LGHNA, CDR2 YSLEER. CDR3 region: CASSQDGRGRSGELFF. In nucleotides, the CDR3 is TGCGCCAGCAGCCAAGATGGCAGGGGGCGATCCGGGGAGCTGTTTTTT.